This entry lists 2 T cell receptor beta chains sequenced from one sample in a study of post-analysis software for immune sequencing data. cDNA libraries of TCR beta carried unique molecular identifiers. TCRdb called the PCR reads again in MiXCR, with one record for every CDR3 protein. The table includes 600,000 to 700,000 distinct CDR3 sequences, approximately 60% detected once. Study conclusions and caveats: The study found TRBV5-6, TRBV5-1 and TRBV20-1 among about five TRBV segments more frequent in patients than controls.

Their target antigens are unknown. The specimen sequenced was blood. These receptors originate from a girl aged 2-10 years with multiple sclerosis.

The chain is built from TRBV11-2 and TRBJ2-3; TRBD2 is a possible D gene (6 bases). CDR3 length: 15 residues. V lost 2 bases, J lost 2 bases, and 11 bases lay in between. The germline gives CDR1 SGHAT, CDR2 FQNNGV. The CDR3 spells CASSLFARDTDTQYF. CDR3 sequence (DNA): TGTGCCAGCAGCTTATTCGCGCGGGACACAGATACGCAGTATTTT.

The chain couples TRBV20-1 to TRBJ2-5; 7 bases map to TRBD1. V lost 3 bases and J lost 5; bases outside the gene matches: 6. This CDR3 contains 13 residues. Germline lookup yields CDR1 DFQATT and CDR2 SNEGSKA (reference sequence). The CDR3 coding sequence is TGCAGTGCTAGCGAGGGGGCTCGGGAGACCCAGTACTTC. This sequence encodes CSASEGARETQYF.